These 8 T cell receptor beta chains were all obtained from the same sample, sequenced in a study of T cell responses to AZD1222 COVID-19 vaccine. Clones were sequenced by immunoSEQ multiplex PCR, and TCRdb holds only the in-frame ones, with some missing. The data show about 270,000 clones, around 93% seen once. This specimen was peripheral blood, taken 28 days after the second AZD1222 dose. Receptors were obtained from an adult who received the AZD1222 COVID-19 vaccine.

The chain carries TRBV28 and TRBJ2-1; D is ambiguous. V was shortened by 3 bases and J by 5 bases, with 8 bases between the two germline ends. CDR3 length: 13 residues. Germline V gene data show CDR1 as MDHEN and CDR2 as SYDVKM. In DNA, the CDR3 is TGTGCCAGCAGTTTTTGGGCAGACAATGAGCAGTTCTTC. Protein: CASSFWADNEQFF.

With respect to this clone: The sample holds other DNA sequences that translate to the same CDR3. The chain is built from TRBV24-1 and TRBJ1-5; no clear D. The CDR3 spans 12 residues. The germline V and J ends were trimmed by 1 base and 7 bases, with 4 bases remaining between them. The germline V gene encodes CDR1 KGHDR and CDR2 SFDVKD. The CDR3 protein is CATSDFGQPQHF. The CDR3 nucleotides read TGTGCCACCAGTGATTTTGGGCAGCCCCAGCATTTT.

The CDR3 nucleotides read TGTGCCAGTAGTATACAGGCCTCGGGCTCCTACGAGCAGTACTTC. It encodes CASSIQASGSYEQYF. The chain couples TRBV19 to TRBJ2-7, with unresolved D. The V and J ends lost 2 bases and 0 bases respectively, with 11 bases between them. The CDR3 is made up of 15 amino acids. Per the germline V gene, CDR1 is LNHDA and CDR2 is SQIVND (reference sequence).

The chain uses TRBV4-3 and TRBJ2-1; D uncertain. The CDR3 has 13 amino acids. Per germline, CDR1 LGHNA and CDR2 YSLEER. V was cut by 3 bases and J by 7 bases, with 10 bases left in between. CDR3 sequence reads: CASSHSLGNEQFF. DNA for the CDR3: TGCGCCAGCAGCCACTCGTTGGGGAATGAGCAGTTCTTC.

Note on this clone: Within the sample, other DNA sequences also encode this same CDR3. The chain joins TRBV28 to TRBJ2-7; D possibly corresponds to TRBD2 (7 bases). The germline CDR1 and CDR2 sequences are MDHEN and SYDVKM. Trimming removed 6 bases at V and 0 bases at J, with 12 bases between. The CDR3 is made up of 14 amino acids. CDR3 nucleotide sequence: TGTGCCAGCAGCCTCGGGGGGCTCTCCTACGAGCAGTACTTC. Its translation: CASSLGGLSYEQYF.

The rearrangement uses TRBV28 and TRBJ1-2; no reliable D call. From germline, CDR1 is MDHEN and CDR2 SYDVKM. The CDR3 has 11 amino acids. V lost 10 bases to trimming and J lost 2 bases, with 8 bases between them. CDR3 loop: CATTTNYGYTF. Here the CDR3 DNA reads TGTGCCACCACAACCAACTATGGCTACACCTTC.

The chain combines TRBV30 with TRBJ1-1; D may be TRBD1 (5 bases). Looked up from germline, CDR1 is GTSNPN and CDR2 is SVGIG (reference sequence). CDR3 size: 14 residues. Trimming stripped 3 bases from V and 3 bases from J, with 14 bases between. The CDR3 sequence is CAWSENWGDTEAFF. CDR3 sequence (DNA): TGTGCCTGGAGCGAAAATTGGGGGGACACTGAAGCTTTCTTT.

This clone was recorded only once. V is TRBV28 and J is TRBJ2-3, with 9 bases fitting TRBD1. CDR1 MDHEN and CDR2 SYDVKM come from the germline V gene. V lost 6 bases and J lost 0; bases outside the gene matches: 7. The CDR3 sequence is 16 residues long. Here the CDR3 DNA reads TGTGCCAGCAGGGCCCCGGGACAGGGTAGCACAGATACGCAGTATTTT. The encoded protein is CASRAPGQGSTDTQYF. The full variable domain, in which reference TRBV28 and TRBJ2-3 provide the parts outside the CDR3, is DVKVTQSSRYLVKRTGEKVFLECVQDMDHENMFWYRQDPGLGLRLIYFSYDVKMKEKGDIPEGYSVSREKKERFSLILESASTNQTSMYLCASRAPGQGSTDTQYFGPGTRLTVL.